This T cell receptor beta chain derives from a study of T-cell memory formation after mild COVID-19 (TCRdb year 2021). In terms of the full investigation: Most TCR sequence clusters were specific to one of the two donors. Longitudinal TCRalpha and TCRbeta repertoire sequencing tracked T-cell clones expanding and contracting after mild COVID-19 in a couple of donors. The cohort comprised two young, previously healthy adult volunteers, one female and one male.

The germline V gene gives CDR1 as SGHVS and CDR2 as FQNEAQ. The V end gives up 5 bases and the J end 4 bases, leaving 5 bases in the junction not matched to a gene. CDR3 length: 14 amino acids, cysteine to phenylalanine. Of all the DNA, just the CDR3 is kept, 42 bases in frame from base 1. Comment on this clonotype: Its binding antigen is unknown. The record has no base qualities; no much larger clone is one base away.

Sequencing relied on an Illumina NovaSeq 6000. cDNA libraries for TCRalpha and TCRbeta were prepared by 5'RACE using constant-segment primers, with sample barcodes and unique molecular identifiers added. RNA was extracted from every sample with Trizol reagent. Amplification of the libraries took two PCR steps, and the second step added a second sample barcode plus Illumina TruSeq adapters. The libraries were sequenced on an Illumina NovaSeq using 2 x 150 bp paired-end reads. In the source study's methods: With migec v1.2.7, reads were demultiplexed and then collapsed into UMI-guided consensus sequences. Using mixcr v2.1.11, UMI consensuses were aligned to TRA and TRB V and J templates and then assembled into clonotypes. A clonotype was counted as expanded or contracted only if both edgeR and NoisET called the change significant, with noise models trained on biological replicates. For edgeR calls, the thresholds were a false discovery rate-adjusted p below 0.01 and a log2 fold-change of 1. As an exploratory analysis of dynamics, max-normalized trajectories of the 1000 most abundant clonotypes were examined by PCA with hierarchical clustering. The CD4 or CD8 phenotype of responding clones was assigned using the separately sequenced CD4+ and CD8+ repertoires. TCRdb applied fastp at Q25 and MiXCR to the public reads, then kept only in-frame beta chains. Identical CDR3 protein sequences are pooled into one entry, listed with their most common genes and DNA. The V and J calls and clone size come from TCRdb's table, not from the authors' own analysis. In all, the sample holds 500,000 to 650,000 distinct CDR3 sequences, and less than 25% of those were seen once. Around 9.2% of the sample is held by the ten biggest clonotypes.

What the authors observed across the whole study: SARS-CoV-2 specificity of the second-wave clones peaking on day 37 was not confirmed. Clones contracting from day 15 to 85 had balanced CD4/CD8 phenotypes, while a second wave expanding from day 15 to 37 was biased towards CD4+. Only a couple of mild cases were covered in the study, and larger cohorts including severe cases with pre-infection samples were considered necessary. Some responding clones were found in pre-infection memory, which suggests that pre-existing cross-reactive memory T cells took part in the SARS-CoV-2 response. Contracting CD4+ clones turned up mainly in the CM and EM memory subsets, whereas EMRA was where CD8+ clones were enriched.

Ficoll-Paque density gradient centrifugation was the method used to isolate PBMCs. Rearrangement joined TRBV7-8 to TRBJ2-7; 10 bases in the middle match TRBD2. The clonotype originates from an adult woman who had mild COVID-19 (a few samples of this study predate the infection). The sample titles of this study are shuffled in the database, so cell type and time point are left out; the donor was told from shared clones. The source material was PBMCs or a T cell subset sorted from them (not recorded which). The bases read TGTGCCAGCAGCCCCCTAGCGGGAGTATACGAGCAGTACTTC. Its protein reads: CASSPLAGVYEQYF.